The clone carrying this TCR beta chain was counted many times. What it binds is not known. The data derive from a study of CD8 T cells in ankylosing spondylitis. The CDR3 runs 15 residues. V shed 0 bases and J shed 3 bases, with 10 bases lying between them. Germline CDR1 reads SGDLS; CDR2 reads YYNGEE. Study-wide findings and caveats: Ankylosing spondylitis blood appeared to carry a characteristic TCR beta motif of roughly eight highly homologous variants. Clones linked to disease, bearing a CD8+ phenotype, were relatively rare in peripheral blood. Within matched ankylosing spondylitis synovial fluid, disease-linked clones were reportedly significantly enriched.

Quantitative 5'-RACE with molecular barcodes generated TCR beta libraries. TCRdb fed the 5' RACE reads into MiXCR, producing one record per CDR3 protein. The sample shows 10,000 or so distinct CDR3 sequences, around 5.5% of them seen only once. The rearrangement joins TRBV9 to TRBJ2-1; the D gene is possibly TRBD2 (6 bases). The TCR was taken from a female donor with ankylosing spondylitis or in good health (not recorded which). Input material: blood, either unsorted or a sorted T cell fraction (not recorded which). The CDR3 reads CASSVAGDHYNEQFF. The CDR3 DNA reads as TGTGCCAGCAGCGTAGCGGGAGACCACTACAATGAGCAGTTCTTC.